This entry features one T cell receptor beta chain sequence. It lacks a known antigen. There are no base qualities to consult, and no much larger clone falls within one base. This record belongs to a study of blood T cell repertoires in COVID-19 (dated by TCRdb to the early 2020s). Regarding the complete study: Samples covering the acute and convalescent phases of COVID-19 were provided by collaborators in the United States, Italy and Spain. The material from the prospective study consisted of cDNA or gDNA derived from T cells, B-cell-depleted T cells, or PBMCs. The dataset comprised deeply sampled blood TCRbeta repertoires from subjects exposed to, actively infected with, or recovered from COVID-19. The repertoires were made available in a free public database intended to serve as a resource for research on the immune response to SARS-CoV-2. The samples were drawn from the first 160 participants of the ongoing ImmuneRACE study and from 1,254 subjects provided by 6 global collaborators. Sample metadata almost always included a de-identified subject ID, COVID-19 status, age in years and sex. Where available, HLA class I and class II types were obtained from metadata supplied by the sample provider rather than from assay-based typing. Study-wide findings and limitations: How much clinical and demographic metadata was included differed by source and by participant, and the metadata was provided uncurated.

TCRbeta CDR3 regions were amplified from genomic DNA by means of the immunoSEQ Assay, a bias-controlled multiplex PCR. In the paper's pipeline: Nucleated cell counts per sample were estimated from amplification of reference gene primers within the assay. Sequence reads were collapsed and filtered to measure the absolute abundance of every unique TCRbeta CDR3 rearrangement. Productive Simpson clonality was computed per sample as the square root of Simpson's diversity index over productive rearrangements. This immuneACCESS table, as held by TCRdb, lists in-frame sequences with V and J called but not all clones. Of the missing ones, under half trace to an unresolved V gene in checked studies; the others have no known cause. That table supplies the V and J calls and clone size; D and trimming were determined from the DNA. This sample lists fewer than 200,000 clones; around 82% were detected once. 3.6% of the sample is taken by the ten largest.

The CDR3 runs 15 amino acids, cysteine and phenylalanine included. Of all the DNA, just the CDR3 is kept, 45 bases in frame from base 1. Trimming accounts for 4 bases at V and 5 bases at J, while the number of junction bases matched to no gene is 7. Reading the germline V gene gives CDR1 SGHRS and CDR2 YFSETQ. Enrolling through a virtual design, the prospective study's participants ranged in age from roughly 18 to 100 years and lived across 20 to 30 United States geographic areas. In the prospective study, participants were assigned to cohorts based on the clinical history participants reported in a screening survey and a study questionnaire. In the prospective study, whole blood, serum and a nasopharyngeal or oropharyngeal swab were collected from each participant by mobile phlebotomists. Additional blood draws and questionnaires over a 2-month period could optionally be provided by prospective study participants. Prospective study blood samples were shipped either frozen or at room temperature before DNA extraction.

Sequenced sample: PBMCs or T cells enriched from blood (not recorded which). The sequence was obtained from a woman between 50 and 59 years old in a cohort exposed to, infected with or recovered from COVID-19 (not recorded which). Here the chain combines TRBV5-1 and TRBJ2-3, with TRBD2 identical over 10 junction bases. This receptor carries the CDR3 CASSPQTSGVDTQYF. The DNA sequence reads TGCGCCAGCAGCCCACAAACTAGCGGGGTAGATACGCAGTATTTT.